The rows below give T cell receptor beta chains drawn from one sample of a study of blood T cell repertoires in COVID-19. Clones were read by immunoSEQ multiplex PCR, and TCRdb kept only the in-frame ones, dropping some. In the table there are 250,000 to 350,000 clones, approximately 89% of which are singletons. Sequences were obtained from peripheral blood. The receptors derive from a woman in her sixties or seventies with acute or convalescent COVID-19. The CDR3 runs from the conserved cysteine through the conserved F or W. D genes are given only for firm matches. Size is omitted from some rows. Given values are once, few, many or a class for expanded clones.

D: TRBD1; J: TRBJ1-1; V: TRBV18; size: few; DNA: TGTGCCAGCTCACGGGACAGGATGAACACTGAAGCTTTCTTT; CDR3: CASSRDRMNTEAFF
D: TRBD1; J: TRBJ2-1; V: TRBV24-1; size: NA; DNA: TGTGCCACCAGTGGCTACAGTGGGACAGGACTCAATGAGCAGTTCTTC; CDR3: CATSGYSGTGLNEQFF
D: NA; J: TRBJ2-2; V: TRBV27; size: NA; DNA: TGTGCCAGCACCGGGGTAGGGGGAAGGAGGACCGGGGAGCTGTTTTTT; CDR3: CASTGVGGRRTGELFF
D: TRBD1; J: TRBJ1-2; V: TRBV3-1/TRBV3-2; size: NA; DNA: TGTGCCAGCAGTCCGGGACAGGGTTCTGGCTACACCTTC; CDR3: CASSPGQGSGYTF
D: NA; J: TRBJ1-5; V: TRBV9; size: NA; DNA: TGTGCCAGCAGCGTAGACGCAGTTGGCTTGCATCAGCCCCAGCATTTT; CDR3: CASSVDAVGLHQPQHF
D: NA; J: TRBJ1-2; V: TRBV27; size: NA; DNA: TGTGCCAGCAGTTTAGCCGGACAGAATGGCTACACCTTC; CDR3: CASSLAGQNGYTF
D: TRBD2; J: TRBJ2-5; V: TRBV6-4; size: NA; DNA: TGTGCCAGCAGTGACTCGATTTGTGGCGGGAGCTCGGAGACCCAGTACTTC; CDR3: CASSDSICGGSSETQYF
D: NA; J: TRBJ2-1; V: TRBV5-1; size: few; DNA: TGCGCCAGCAGCTTGGACCCTCCCTCAGGGATCGGGGGCAATGAGCAGTTCTTC; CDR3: CASSLDPPSGIGGNEQFF
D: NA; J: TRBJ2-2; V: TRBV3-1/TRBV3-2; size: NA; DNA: TGTGCCGCTCGGGGCACCGGGGAGCTGTTTTTT; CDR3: CAARGTGELFF
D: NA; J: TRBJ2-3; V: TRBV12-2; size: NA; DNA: TGTGCAAGTCGCTTAGCCTATATCGCGGGGAGGTCAGATACGCAGTATTTT; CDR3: CASRLAYIAGRSDTQYF
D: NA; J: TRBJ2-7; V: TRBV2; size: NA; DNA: TGTGCCACCGAAGGGCAGGCAGGGAATAACGAGCAGTACTTC; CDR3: CATEGQAGNNEQYF
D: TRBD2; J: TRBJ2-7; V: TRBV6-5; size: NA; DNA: TGTGCCAGCGAGACTAGCGGGGCTTCTTGGGAGCAGTACTTC; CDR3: CASETSGASWEQYF
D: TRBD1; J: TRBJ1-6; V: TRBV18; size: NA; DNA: TGTGCCAGCTCACCTCAGACAGGGTCGGATAATTCACCCCTCCACTTT; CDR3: CASSPQTGSDNSPLHF
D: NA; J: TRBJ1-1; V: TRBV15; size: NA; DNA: TGTGCCACCACCCGCGGGGGGCAGAACACTGAAGCTTTCTTT; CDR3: CATTRGGQNTEAFF
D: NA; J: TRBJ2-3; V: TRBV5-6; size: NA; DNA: TGTGCCAGCAGCTTGGAGGCTAGGGGTTTTCCAGATACGCAGTATTTT; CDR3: CASSLEARGFPDTQYF
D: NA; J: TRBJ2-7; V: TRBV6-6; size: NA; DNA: TGTGCCAGCAGCTTACAGGGTATCTCCCTCCACCTAGCGGCTTCGGTCGGCTCCTACGAGCAGTACTTC; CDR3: CASSLQGISLHLAASVGSYEQYF
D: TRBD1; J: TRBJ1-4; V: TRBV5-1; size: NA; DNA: TGCGCCAGCAGCTTCGGACAGGGGAGGGAAAAACTGTTTTTT; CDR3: CASSFGQGREKLFF
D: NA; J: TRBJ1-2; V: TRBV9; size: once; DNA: TGTGCCAGCAGCGTAGGGTCGGCTAACTATGGCTACACCTTC; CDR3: CASSVGSANYGYTF
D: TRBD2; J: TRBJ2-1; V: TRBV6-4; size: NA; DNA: TGTGCCAGCAGCCGGACTAGCGGGGGGCTTAATTACAATGAGCAGTTCTTC; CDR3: CASSRTSGGLNYNEQFF
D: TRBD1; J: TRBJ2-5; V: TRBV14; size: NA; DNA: TGTGCCAGCAGCCTCGGGGACAGGGGCAGAGAGACCCAGTACTTC; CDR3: CASSLGDRGRETQYF
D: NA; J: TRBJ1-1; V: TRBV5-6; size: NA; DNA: TGTGCCAGCAGCTTGAATGAAGGGAGGAACACTGAAGCTTTCTTT; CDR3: CASSLNEGRNTEAFF
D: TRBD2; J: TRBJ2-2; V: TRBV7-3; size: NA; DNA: TGTGCCAGCAGCTTAACCCTAGCGGGAGGTTGGGCCGGGGAGCTGTTTTTT; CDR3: CASSLTLAGGWAGELFF
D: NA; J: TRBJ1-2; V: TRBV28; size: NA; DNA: TGTGCCAGCAGTGAGGGCATTGCTGGCTACACCTTC; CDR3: CASSEGIAGYTF